This TCR beta chain was documented in a study of T cells of healthy individuals. TCRdb recomputed calls from the 5' RACE reads with MiXCR, one row per CDR3 protein. The profile shows about 82,000 distinct CDR3 sequences, approximately 4.8% of them singletons. Germline loops: CDR1 SGHAT, CDR2 FQNNGV. The CDR3 is 13 amino acids. V was pared by 0 bases and J by 4 bases, with 4 bases between. This clonotype came up a few times. The clonotype was recovered from a female donor in good health. The rearrangement joins TRBV11-2 to TRBJ2-1; D remains ambiguous. The CDR3 DNA follows: TGTGCCAGCAGCTTAGATCGTTACAATGAGCAGTTCTTC. Translated: CASSLDRYNEQFF.